This T cell receptor beta chain was documented in a study of cytomegalovirus exposure and HLA in healthy donors. Study results and caveats: For TCR beta chains, V- and J-gene trimming was later linked to a missense DCLRE1C variant. Among the CMV-associated chains, a few were confirmed in vitro as specific for CMV antigens.

PCR used 60 Vbeta primers and 13 Jbeta primers. Only in-frame clones appear in the TCRdb table, and some are missing; sequencing was by immunoSEQ multiplex PCR. The sample has roughly 130,000 clones; more than 55% are singletons. Trimming took 5 bases from V and 8 from J, leaving 18 bases between them. The germline V gene has CDR1 SEHNR and CDR2 FQNEAQ (reference sequence). CDR3 length: 15 amino acids. This clone was seen a single time. No antigen is known for it. The sequence was collected from a woman in her sixties or seventies in good health and CMV-seronegative. The sample comprised PBMCs. V gene TRBV7-9 combines with J gene TRBJ1-4; a weak D match, TRBD1 (6 bases). The CDR3 DNA is TGTGCCAGCAGCCCGGGGGGCGGACAAGTGGAAAAACTGTTTTTT. This translates into CASSPGGGQVEKLFF.